Listed below are T cell receptor beta chains from one sample, sequenced in a study of shared clonotypes between healthy human individuals. Sequenced by immunoSEQ multiplex PCR; TCRdb stores in-frame clones only, minus some. The table records around 610,000 clones, 95% to 96% of them present only once. The specimen sequenced was naive CD8+ T cells sorted from blood. The receptors originated from a woman aged 30 to 39 in good health. Both conserved end residues are part of each CDR3. D genes are given only for firm matches. A clone size is listed for some rows: how often the clone was seen (once, few, many), or a class if it is expanded.

v_call	d_call	j_call	cdr3_length	clone_size	cdr3_nt	cdr3_aa
TRBV6-5	-	TRBJ2-7	15	once	TGTGCCAGCAGTTCGGCAGGGGCCATCTCCTACGAGCAGTACTTC	CASSSAGAISYEQYF
TRBV28	-	TRBJ1-5	14	-	TGTGCCAGCAGTTTTCTCGTTAGCAATCAGCCCCAGCATTTT	CASSFLVSNQPQHF
TRBV27	-	TRBJ2-1	14	-	TGTGCCAGCAGTTTATCAGGGGGGTACAATGAGCAGTTCTTC	CASSLSGGYNEQFF
TRBV6-5	-	TRBJ2-1	15	-	TGTGCCAGCAGCTTGACTAGAAACTCCTACAATGAGCAGTTCTTC	CASSLTRNSYNEQFF
TRBV7-8	-	TRBJ1-1	14	-	TGTGCCAGCAGCTTACTCGGGGGCTCGACTGAAGCTTTCTTT	CASSLLGGSTEAFF
TRBV27	-	TRBJ1-3	13	-	TGTGCCAGCATGTCAGGTTCTGGAAACACCATATATTTT	CASMSGSGNTIYF
TRBV11-3	-	TRBJ2-7	12	-	TGTGCCAGCAGCTTCTCCGCTGGTGAGCAGTACTTC	CASSFSAGEQYF
TRBV5-8	-	TRBJ1-1	14	-	TGTGCCAGCAGCTCTGGACCGATGAACACTGAAGCTTTCTTT	CASSSGPMNTEAFF
TRBV10-2	-	TRBJ1-2	13	-	TGCGCCAGCAGTGAGTCGGCCCCGGACGGCTACACCTTC	CASSESAPDGYTF
TRBV5-1	TRBD2	TRBJ2-7	15	-	TGCGCCAGCAGCGAAAAGACTAGCGGGAGGGACGAGCAGTACTTC	CASSEKTSGRDEQYF
TRBV27	-	TRBJ1-2	13	-	TGTGCCGTAGGGGGGAGTAGATCGGAGGGCTACACCTTC	CAVGGSRSEGYTF
TRBV4-1	-	TRBJ1-2	12	-	TGCGCCAGCAGCCGGGGTTACTATGGCTACACCTTC	CASSRGYYGYTF
TRBV19	-	TRBJ2-7	15	-	TGTGCCAGTAGTATAGGAGTCCAGGGAGTCTACGAGCAGTACTTC	CASSIGVQGVYEQYF
TRBV27	-	TRBJ2-7	14	-	TGTGCCAGCAGTTCCCTGGGGGCATCCTACGAGCAGTACTTC	CASSSLGASYEQYF
TRBV2	-	TRBJ2-7	15	-	TGTGCCAGCGCAGATAGGACCCCGGGGGCCTACGAGCAGTACTTC	CASADRTPGAYEQYF
TRBV21-1	-	TRBJ2-5	11	-	TGTGCCAGCAGCAGGGCTGAGACCCAGTACTTC	CASSRAETQYF
TRBV11-3	-	TRBJ2-1	14	-	TGTGCCAGCAGCTCTGCCGGCCCGAACAATGAGCAGTTCTTC	CASSSAGPNNEQFF
TRBV28	-	TRBJ2-7	10	-	TGTGCCAGCGTCAGGGAGGAGCAGTACTTC	CASVREEQYF
TRBV7-9	-	TRBJ2-5	13	-	TGTGCCAGCATGTCTCCGTACCAAGAGACCCAGTACTTC	CASMSPYQETQYF
TRBV29-1	-	TRBJ2-2	13	-	TGCAGCGTTGACGGCGCGGGAACCGGGGAGCTGTTTTTT	CSVDGAGTGELFF
TRBV9	TRBD1	TRBJ1-5	14	-	TGTGCCAGCAGCGGAGGACAGGGCCGACAGCCCCAGCATTTT	CASSGGQGRQPQHF
TRBV6-4	TRBD1	TRBJ1-1	15	-	TGTGCCAGCAGTCCCCACGGAGGGGACAGGGCTGAAGCTTTCTTT	CASSPHGGDRAEAFF
TRBV4-1	-	TRBJ1-1	16	-	TGCGCCAGCAGCCGCCCAGCAGGGTACATGAACACTGAAGCTTTCTTT	CASSRPAGYMNTEAFF
TRBV5-6	TRBD2	TRBJ2-3	12	once	TGTGCCAGCAGCGCAAGGGAGGGTACGCAGTATTTT	CASSAREGTQYF
TRBV19	-	TRBJ1-1	16	-	TGTGCCAGTAGTATTGGCCAGGGCCCCATGAACACTGAAGCTTTCTTT	CASSIGQGPMNTEAFF
TRBV15	-	TRBJ1-1	14	-	TGTGCCACCAGACAAACAGGTCTAAACACTGAAGCTTTCTTT	CATRQTGLNTEAFF
TRBV30	TRBD1	TRBJ1-1	16	-	TGTGCCTTCACCCCGGGACAGGGAAGGGAGAACACTGAAGCTTTCTTT	CAFTPGQGRENTEAFF
TRBV6-4	TRBD1	TRBJ1-5	16	-	TGTGCCAGCAGTCCCGACAGGGGGCATAAGAATCAGCCCCAGCATTTT	CASSPDRGHKNQPQHF
TRBV29-1	TRBD2	TRBJ2-7	12	-	TGCAGCGTTGTGGGAGGGGCTGGCGAGCAGTACTTC	CSVVGGAGEQYF
TRBV5-6	TRBD2	TRBJ2-7	15	-	TGTGCCAGCAGCCGAGCGGGGAGTGGGTCCTACGAGCAGTACTTC	CASSRAGSGSYEQYF
TRBV30	-	TRBJ1-1	13	-	TGTGCCTTCATGGGGGCTAGGTACACTGAAGCTTTCTTT	CAFMGARYTEAFF
TRBV27	-	TRBJ1-2	14	-	TGTGCCAGCAGTTTAGTACAGGGTGACTATGGCTACACCTTC	CASSLVQGDYGYTF
TRBV7-9	TRBD1	TRBJ1-1	16	once	TGTGCCAGCAGCCACACCCTTACAGGGGAGAACACTGAAGCTTTCTTT	CASSHTLTGENTEAFF
TRBV28	-	TRBJ2-3	18	-	TGTGCCAGCAGCTCCCTTAAGTCACTGGAATTTAGCACAGATACGCAGTATTTT	CASSSLKSLEFSTDTQYF
TRBV19	-	TRBJ1-4	15	-	TGTGCCAGTAGTTTCCAAAGAGCAACTAATGAAAAACTGTTTTTT	CASSFQRATNEKLFF
TRBV27	TRBD1	TRBJ1-5	16	-	TGTGCCAGCAGGGGGGTGGGGACAGGGGGTAATCAGCCCCAGCATTTT	CASRGVGTGGNQPQHF
TRBV27	-	TRBJ2-5	16	-	TGTGCCAGCAGTCCACCGGGACCCCCTCCAATGAGGGGCCAGTACTTC	CASSPPGPPPMRGQYF
TRBV7-2	TRBD2	TRBJ2-1	17	once	TGTGCCAGCAGCTTCCTCCCCCCCGGGACTAGCAACAATGAGCAGTTCTTC	CASSFLPPGTSNNEQFF
TRBV29-1	-	TRBJ2-2	14	-	TGCAGCGTTGAAAGGGGGGCCAGCACCGGGGAGCTGTTTTTT	CSVERGASTGELFF
TRBV9	TRBD1	TRBJ1-2	16	-	TGTGCCAGCGGACGGGACAGGGCTATTGTGGCTAATGGCTACACCTTC	CASGRDRAIVANGYTF
TRBV9	-	TRBJ2-7	13	once	TGTGCCAGCAGCGCCCCTACACCCTACGAGCAGTACTTC	CASSAPTPYEQYF
TRBV2	TRBD2	TRBJ2-6	17	-	TGTGCCAGCAGTGAGGTCCCGGGGGGGTCTGGGGCCAACGTCCTGACTTTC	CASSEVPGGSGANVLTF
TRBV4-2	-	TRBJ2-3	15	-	TGTGCCAGCAGCCAAGAGCGGCTGAGCACAGATACGCAGTATTTT	CASSQERLSTDTQYF
TRBV28	TRBD2	TRBJ2-1	19	-	TGTGCCAGCAGTGGGATCTCCGGGACTAGCGGGTTCTCCTACAATGAGCAGTTCTTC	CASSGISGTSGFSYNEQFF
TRBV15	-	TRBJ1-1	15	-	TGTGCCACCAGCACTCCGACAGAGATGAACACTGAAGCTTTCTTT	CATSTPTEMNTEAFF
TRBV27	-	TRBJ2-1	12	-	TGTGCCAGCAGTTCGGGGATCCATGAGCAGTTCTTC	CASSSGIHEQFF
TRBV27	-	TRBJ2-1	18	-	TGTGCCAGCAGTTTACAAATGAAAGGGCTTAGCTCCTACAATGAGCAGTTCTTC	CASSLQMKGLSSYNEQFF
TRBV6-1	-	TRBJ2-7	11	-	TGTGCCAGCAGAACCGGGGTCGAGCAGTACTTC	CASRTGVEQYF
TRBV7-6	-	TRBJ2-1	13	-	TGTGCCAGCAGCTTAGTGCGGGACAATGAGCAGTTCTTC	CASSLVRDNEQFF
TRBV28	TRBD2	TRBJ2-1	14	-	TGTGCCAGCAGAAGAGCGGGATCCTACAATGAGCAGTTCTTC	CASRRAGSYNEQFF
TRBV7-9	-	TRBJ2-1	13	-	TGTGCCAGCAGCCCCGGGGGCGGGCCCCAGCAGTTCTTC	CASSPGGGPQQFF
TRBV6-5	TRBD2	TRBJ2-3	16	-	TGTGCCAGCAGTTACTCCGGCGGGAGCCTCACGGATACGCAGTATTTT	CASSYSGGSLTDTQYF
TRBV5-1	TRBD1	TRBJ2-1	15	-	TGCGCCAGCAGCGCGGGACAGGGACCCTACAATGAGCAGTTCTTC	CASSAGQGPYNEQFF
TRBV6-4	TRBD2	TRBJ2-1	15	-	TGTGCCAGCAGTGCCGCGGGGGGGTTTCTGAATGAGCAGTTCTTC	CASSAAGGFLNEQFF
TRBV20-1	TRBD1	TRBJ1-2	11	few	TGCAGCGCTACAGGGGTTGGTGGCTACACCTTC	CSATGVGGYTF